The T cell receptor beta chain under discussion was sequenced for a study of control samples from healthy donors and cancer patients. The CDR3 has 17 residues. Germline CDR1 MNHNS, CDR2 SASEGT. Trimming cost V 3 bases and J 1 base, with 16 bases left between them. The table came from immunoSEQ multiplex PCR; TCRdb's copy has only in-frame clones and leaves some out. Among about 60,000 clones listed, 88% were seen once. The V and J genes are TRBV6-1 and TRBJ2-1, with D possibly called TRBD1 or TRBD2 (5 bases each). Sequencing input: blood. The sequence was collected from a man aged 50 or older in good health. CDR3: CASSDPPSGRSYNEQFF. The CDR3 region has the DNA TGTGCCAGCAGTGACCCCCCTTCGGGACGGTCCTACAATGAGCAGTTCTTC.